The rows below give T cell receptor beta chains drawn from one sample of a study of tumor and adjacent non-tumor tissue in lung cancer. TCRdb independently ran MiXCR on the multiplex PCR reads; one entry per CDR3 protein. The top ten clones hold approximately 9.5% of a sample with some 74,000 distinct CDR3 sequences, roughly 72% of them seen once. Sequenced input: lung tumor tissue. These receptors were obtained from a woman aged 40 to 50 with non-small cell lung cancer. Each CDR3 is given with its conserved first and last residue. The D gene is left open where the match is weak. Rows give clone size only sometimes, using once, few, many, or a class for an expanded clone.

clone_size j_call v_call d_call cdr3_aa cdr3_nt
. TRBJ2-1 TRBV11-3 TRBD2 CVSSLGTSSYNEQFF TGTGTCAGTAGTTTAGGGACTAGCTCCTACAATGAGCAGTTCTTC
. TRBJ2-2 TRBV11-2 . CVSSKPCGGTGELFF TGTGTCAGCAGCAAACCCTGTGGAGGAACCGGGGAACTGTTTTTT
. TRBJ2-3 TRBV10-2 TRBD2 CASSEGMLAGRTDTQYF TGTGCCAGCAGTGAAGGAATGCTAGCGGGGAGGACAGATACGCAGTATTTT
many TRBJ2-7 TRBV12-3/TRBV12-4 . CASRPAYAAGEQYF TGTGCCAGCAGGCCAGCGTACGCCGCGGGGGAGCAGTACTTC
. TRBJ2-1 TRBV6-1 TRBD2 CASSRGGMGSYNGHFF TGTGCCAGCAGTCGCGGGGGAATGGGCTCCTACAATGGGCATTTCTTC
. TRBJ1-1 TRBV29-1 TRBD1 CRIATRGDTKAFF TGCCGCATAGCAACCAGGGGGGACACTAAAGCTTTCTTT
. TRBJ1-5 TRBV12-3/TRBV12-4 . CGSSPDGPTDTQHF TGTGGCAGCAGTCCAGACGGCCCCACTGATACGCAGCATTTT
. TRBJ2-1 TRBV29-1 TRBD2 CSVTGPGGPYSNEEFF TGCAGCGTTACTGGGCCGGGAGGGCCGTACAGCAATGAAGAGTTCTTC
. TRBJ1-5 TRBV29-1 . CSVSPHGSGRPQHF TGCAGCGTATCCCCCCACGGGAGCGGCCGGCCCCAGCATTTT
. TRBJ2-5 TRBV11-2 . CTSSSGTFQETQYF TGTACCAGCAGCTCCGGGACTTTCCAAGAGACGCAGTACTTC
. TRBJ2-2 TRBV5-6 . CASSLAQGVELFF TGTGCCAGCAGCTTAGCACAGGGCGTGGAGCTGTTTTTT
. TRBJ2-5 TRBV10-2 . CASSRDPQETKYF TGTGCCAGCAGTCGGGACCCCCAAGAGACCAAGTACTTC
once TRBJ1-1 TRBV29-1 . CSVDPPGTRSTEAIF TGCAGCGTAGATCCCCCCGGGACGCGCTCGACTGAAGCTATCTTT
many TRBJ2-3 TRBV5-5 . CASSSSGLGSTDTQYF TGTGCCAGCAGCTCAAGCGGGTTGGGGAGCACAGATACGCAGTATTTT
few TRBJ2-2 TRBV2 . CATSRDENTGELFF TGTGCCACTTCCCGGGACGAGAACACCGGGGAGCTGTTTTTT
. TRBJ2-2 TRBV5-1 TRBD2 CTSSWTSGSSNTGELFF TGCACCAGCAGCTGGACTAGCGGGAGCTCGAACACCGGGGAGCTGTTTTTT
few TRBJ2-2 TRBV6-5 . CANSYRTPGELFF TGTGCCAATAGCTATAGGACACCAGGGGAGTTGTTTTTT
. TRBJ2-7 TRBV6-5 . CTNRVQAWDEQYF TGTACCAACAGGGTACAGGCTTGGGACGAGCAGTACTTC
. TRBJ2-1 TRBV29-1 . CSVEVLTSWRGGEQFF TGCAGCGTTGAAGTATTGACTAGCTGGAGGGGGGGTGAGCAGTTCTTC
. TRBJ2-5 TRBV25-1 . CASSFGAAGTQYF TGTGCCAGCAGTTTTGGGGCCGCGGGGACCCAGTACTTC
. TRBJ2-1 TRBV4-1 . CASCQYGLADPNEQFF TGCGCCAGCTGCCAGTACGGATTAGCGGATCCCAATGAGCAGTTCTTC
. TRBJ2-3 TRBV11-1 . CTSSPTGNTDTQYF TGTACCAGCAGTCCCACAGGGAACACAGATACACAGTATTTT
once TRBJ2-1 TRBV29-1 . CSVVDTIFYNEQFF TGCAGCGTTGTCGACACCATATTTTACAATGAGCAGTTCTTC
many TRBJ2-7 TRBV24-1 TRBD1 CATGQGHEQYF TGTGCCACCGGACAGGGCCACGAGCAGTACTTC
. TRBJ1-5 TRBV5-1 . CASSLDGTPGIQPHHF TGCGCCAGCAGCTTGGACGGGACACCAGGGATTCAGCCCCACCATTTT
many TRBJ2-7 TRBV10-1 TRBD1 CASIGTDKFYEQYF TGCGCCAGCATCGGGACAGACAAATTCTACGAGCAGTACTTC
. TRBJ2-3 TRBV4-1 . CASTPPGTTDTQYF TGCGCCAGCACGCCCCCGGGGACTACAGATACGCAGTATTTT
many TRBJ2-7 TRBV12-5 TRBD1 CASALQGAAYEQYF TGTGCTAGTGCCTTACAGGGGGCCGCCTACGAGCAGTACTTC
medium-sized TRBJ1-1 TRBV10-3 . CAISEIARSEAFF TGTGCCATCAGTGAAATTGCTCGTTCTGAAGCTTTCTTT
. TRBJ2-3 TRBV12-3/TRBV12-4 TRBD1 CVSGPWDRSYTQYF TGTGTCAGCGGACCGTGGGACAGAAGCTATACGCAGTATTTT
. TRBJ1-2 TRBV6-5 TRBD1 CASSPHPSQGYIF TGTGCCAGCAGCCCTCATCCCTCACAGGGGTACATCTTC
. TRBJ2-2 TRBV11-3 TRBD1 CVSETGQPNTGELFF TGTGTCAGCGAAACCGGACAGCCCAACACAGGGGAACTGTTTTTT
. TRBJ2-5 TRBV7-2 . CASSTVQGRETQYF TGTGCCAGCAGCACGGTGCAGGGGCGGGAGACCCAGTACTTC
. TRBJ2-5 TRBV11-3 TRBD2 CVSSRRTSRNQETQYF TGTGTAAGCAGCCGCCGGACTAGTCGGAACCAAGAGACCCAGTACTTC
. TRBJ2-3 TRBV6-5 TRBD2 CARRPRGGRRDMQYF TGTGCCAGGAGACCGCGGGGGGGCCGGAGAGATATGCAGTATTTT
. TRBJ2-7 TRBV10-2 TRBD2 CATKLTPSGREQYF TGCGCCACCAAATTGACGCCTAGCGGGCGCGAGCAGTACTTC
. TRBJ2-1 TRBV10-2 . CHSGVQGGNNEQFF TGCCACAGCGGTGTACAGGGGGGGAACAATGAGCAGTTCTTC
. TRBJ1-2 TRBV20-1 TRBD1 CNARPRGGGTGHSYTF TGCAATGCTAGACCCCGCGGGGGGGGGACAGGACATAGTTACACCTTC
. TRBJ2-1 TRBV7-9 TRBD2 CASSSGGRVLNEQFF TGTGCCAGCAGCTCGGGCGGGAGGGTATTGAATGAGCAGTTCTTC
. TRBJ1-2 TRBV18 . CASSPLPQQGYTF TGTGCCAGCTCACCACTCCCACAGCAAGGTTACACCTTC
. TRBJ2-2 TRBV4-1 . CASSQTGGELFF TGCGCCAGCAGCCAGACTGGCGGGGAGCTGTTTTTT
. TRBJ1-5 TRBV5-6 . CTSSFDNQPQHF TGTACCAGCAGCTTCGACAATCAGCCCCAGCATTTT
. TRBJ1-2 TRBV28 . CASNGGENGYTF TGTGCCAGCAATGGAGGGGAGAATGGCTACACCTTC
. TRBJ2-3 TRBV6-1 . CASPPGVSSEGPDPQYF TGTGCCAGCCCCCCAGGGGTCTCTAGCGAGGGGCCAGATCCGCAGTATTTT
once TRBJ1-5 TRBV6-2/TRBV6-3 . CASETRGVNQPQHF TGTGCCAGCGAAACAAGGGGCGTCAATCAGCCCCAGCATTTT
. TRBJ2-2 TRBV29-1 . CSVVVRGRDPGELLF TGCAGCGTTGTGGTTCGGGGCAGGGATCCCGGGGAGCTGTTATTT